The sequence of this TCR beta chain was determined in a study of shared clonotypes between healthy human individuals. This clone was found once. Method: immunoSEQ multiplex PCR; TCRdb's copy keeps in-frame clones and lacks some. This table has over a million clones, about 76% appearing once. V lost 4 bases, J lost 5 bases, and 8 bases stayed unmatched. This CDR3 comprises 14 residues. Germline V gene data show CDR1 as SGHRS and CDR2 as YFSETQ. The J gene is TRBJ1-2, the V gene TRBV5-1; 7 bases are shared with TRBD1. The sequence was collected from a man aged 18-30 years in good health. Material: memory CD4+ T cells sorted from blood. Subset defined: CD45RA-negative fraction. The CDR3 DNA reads TGCGCCAGCAGCCCGCGGGACAGTACATATGGCTACACCTTC. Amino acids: CASSPRDSTYGYTF.